This TCR beta chain was sequenced for a study of cytomegalovirus exposure and HLA in healthy donors. Study outcomes and limitations: A cluster of highly shared sequence variants was likely a sequencing artifact. Reports state that TCR beta sequences accurately predicted most subjects' HLA-A and HLA-B alleles. In presence/absence analyses, roughly uniform sequencing depth across donors was assumed.

Of note for this clone: Its cognate antigen is unknown.

The PCR employed 60 Vbeta primers together with 13 Jbeta primers. TCRdb keeps only in-frame clones here, not all; method: immunoSEQ multiplex PCR. The table shows approximately 190,000 clones, with about 80% occurring only once. CDR1 SEHNR and CDR2 FQNEAQ come from the germline V gene (reference sequence). This CDR3 is 13 amino acids long. J lost 3 bases, V lost 6 bases, and 5 bases had no gene match. Material for sequencing was PBMCs. This chain links TRBV7-9 with TRBJ2-7; 7 positions match TRBD1. The receptor was isolated from a young woman in good health and CMV-seropositive. The CDR3 bases are TGTGCCAGCAGTCCCGGGACAGACTACGAGCAGTACGTC. It is translated as CASSPGTDYEQYV.